The clone carrying this TCR beta chain is a singleton in its sample. There are 16 residues in the CDR3. V shed 3 bases, J shed 5 bases, and the junction held 10 bases outside the gene matches. Germline CDR1 reads LNHDA; CDR2 reads SQIVND (reference sequence). The sample originates from a study of blood T cell repertoires in COVID-19. Study-level information: Samples taken during acute and convalescent COVID-19 were collected in the United States, Italy and Spain. Sources were T cells, B-cell-depleted T cells, or PBMCs; the material itself was cDNA or gDNA.

In the source study's methods: Scientists estimated how many nucleated cells there were by amplifying reference gene primers. Produced via immunoSEQ multiplex PCR; TCRdb's table is partial and in-frame only. The D gene and trimming were derived from the DNA, and the V and J assignments and clone size from that table. The sample consists of about 140,000 clones, roughly four fifths of them appearing once. This TCR was sampled from an elderly man with acute or convalescent COVID-19. The chain recombines TRBV19 with TRBJ1-5, with 7 positions matching TRBD1. Source material: peripheral blood. CDR3 bases: TGTGCCAGTAGTATGCCCAACCGACAGGGATATCAGCCCCAGCATTTT. Its translation: CASSMPNRQGYQPQHF. The full variable domain, in which reference TRBV19 and TRBJ1-5 provide the parts outside the CDR3, is DGGITQSPKYLFRKEGQNVTLSCEQNLNHDAMYWYRQDPGQGLRLIYYSQIVNDFQKGDIAEGYSVSREKKESFPLTVTSAQKNPTAFYLCASSMPNRQGYQPQHFGDGTRLSIL.